This T cell receptor (beta chain) was obtained from a study of vaccination and CD4 T cells after COVID-19. In regard to this clonotype: Antigen: not known.

Noted treatment: roughly 10-day PBMC culture with coronavirus spike peptide pools or control peptides (ViraFEST assay). Trimming removed 2 bases at V and 3 bases at J, with 22 bases between. Germline loops: CDR1 LNHDA, CDR2 SQIVND (reference sequence). The CDR3 consists of 18 residues. Scientists ran DNA taken from cultured CD4+ T cells through the Oncomine TCR Beta short-read assay for sequencing. TCRdb re-derived calls from the PCR reads in MiXCR, one entry per CDR3 protein. The sample contains under 20,000 distinct CDR3 sequences, 60% to 80% of which appear only once. The V gene is TRBV19, the J gene TRBJ1-1, with D maybe TRBD1 (6 bases). Sequenced input: CD4+ T cells from blood, cultured in vitro. This receptor was taken from a human donor who had recovered from COVID-19. CDR3 region: CASSILSRATRGDTEAFF. DNA of the CDR3: TGTGCCAGTAGTATACTATCGCGAGCGACCAGGGGAGACACTGAAGCTTTCTTT. The entire variable domain, with the rest obtained from reference TRBV19 and TRBJ1-1, is as follows: DGGITQSPKYLFRKEGQNVTLSCEQNLNHDAMYWYRQDPGQGLRLIYYSQIVNDFQKGDIAEGYSVSREKKESFPLTVTSAQKNPTAFYLCASSILSRATRGDTEAFFGQGTRLTVV.